The 28 T cell receptor beta chains below were found in one sample sequenced in a study of T cells after yellow fever vaccination. MiXCR, applied by TCRdb to the 5' RACE reads, yields one record per CDR3 protein. Among over 300,000 distinct CDR3 sequences listed, around 3.6% were seen once. Sequences were derived from PBMCs, sampled on the day of the yellow fever booster vaccination. These TCRs come from a man aged 18 to 30 who received the YFV17D yellow fever vaccine.

This clonotype was seen many times. The chain employs TRBV12-3 or TRBV12-4 and TRBJ2-1; tentative D call: TRBD1 (6 bases). CDR3 length: 12 residues. Trimming shortened V by 8 bases and J by 9 bases, and 14 bases separated the two germline ends. CDR3 region: CASARGKFEQFF. The CDR3 region has the DNA TGTGCCAGCGCCAGGGGAAAGTTTGAGCAGTTCTTC.

The chain recombines TRBV5-8 with TRBJ2-1, with D perhaps assigned TRBD1 or TRBD2 (5 bases each). The CDR3 is 16 residues long. In germline, CDR1 is SGHTS, CDR2 YDEGEE. V was cut by 5 bases and J by 6 bases, with 21 bases left in between. This CDR3 reads CASRLLGVSQSNEQFF. CDR3 coding DNA: TGTGCCAGCAGACTCTTGGGGGTATCTCAATCCAATGAGCAGTTCTTC.

This clonotype has a handful of counts. The rearrangement links TRBV12-3 or TRBV12-4 to TRBJ1-3; 12 positions match TRBD1. The CDR3 length is 21 residues. Unmatched junction bases numbered 18, after V lost 0 bases and J lost 6 bases. CDR3 sequence: CASSLAPGQGAYKGRENTIYF. DNA of the CDR3: TGTGCCAGCAGTTTAGCGCCGGGACAGGGGGCTTATAAGGGTCGAGAAAACACCATATATTTT.

In its sample, this clonotype was seen many times. The genes are TRBV7-2 and TRBJ2-3, with D unresolved. CDR1 SGHTA and CDR2 FQGNSA come from the germline V gene. The ends were cut back, 4 bases at V and 0 bases at J, with 5 bases in the middle. The CDR3 spans 13 residues. CDR3 sequence (DNA): TGTGCCAGCAGCTCCGGGAGCACAGATACGCAGTATTTT. Its translation: CASSSGSTDTQYF.

This clonotype was found a few times. CDR3 DNA sequence: TGTGCCAGCACGGGACAGTACTATGGCTACACCTTC. Protein product: CASTGQYYGYTF. This chain joins TRBV28 and TRBJ1-2; 7 bases match TRBD1. The junction had 2 bases not matched to a gene; V was cut back by 7 bases and J by 3 bases. CDR3 size: 12 residues. Germline values: CDR1 MDHEN, CDR2 SYDVKM.

This clonotype was found a few times. This rearrangement joins TRBV5-1 to TRBJ2-1; D is unclear. CDR3 length equals 11 residues. Germline values: CDR1 SGHRS, CDR2 YFSETQ. Trimming left V 4 bases short and J 8 bases short, with 7 bases between. CDR3 DNA sequence: TGCGCCAGCAGCCCGGACGATGAGCAGTTCTTC. Its translation: CASSPDDEQFF.

This clonotype was counted a few times. The rearrangement links TRBV5-4 to TRBJ2-1, with D hard to call. The germline V gene encodes CDR1 SGHNT and CDR2 YYREEE (reference sequence). The ends were cut back, 2 bases at V and 6 bases at J, with 6 bases in the middle. CDR3 size: 12 residues. The DNA of the CDR3 is TGTGCCAGCAGCTTCCAGGTCAATGAGCAGTTCTTC. Translating it yields CASSFQVNEQFF.

The chain employs TRBV27 and TRBJ1-1, with D possibly matching TRBD1 (6 bases). The CDR3 is made up of 12 amino acids. Trimming cost V 6 bases and J 8 bases, with 13 bases left between them. Germline V gives CDR1 MNHEY, CDR2 SMNVEV (reference sequence). CDR3 protein: CASRQGPREAFF. The DNA of the CDR3 is TGTGCCAGCAGACAGGGACCGAGGGAAGCTTTCTTT.

This clonotype came up many times. The chain carries TRBV7-6 and TRBJ2-1; D is unresolved. This CDR3 spans 15 amino acids. Looked up from germline, CDR1 is SGHVS and CDR2 is FNYEAQ. The V and J ends lost 0 bases and 5 bases respectively, with 11 bases between them. The DNA for the CDR3 is TGTGCCAGCAGCTTAGCGCTCTCAACAGACAATGAGCAGTTCTTC. Protein: CASSLALSTDNEQFF.

This clonotype was detected a few times. The rearrangement joins TRBV6-5 to TRBJ2-1; TRBD1 is a possible D gene (6 bases). Trimming shortened V by 7 bases and J by 9 bases, and 10 bases separated the two germline ends. CDR3 length: 11 residues. Looked up from germline, CDR1 is MNHEY and CDR2 is SVGAGI. The CDR3 protein is CASIRGGEQFF. CDR3 coding DNA: TGTGCCAGCATCAGGGGTGGTGAGCAGTTCTTC.

This clonotype was recorded at least ten times. This sequence joins TRBV5-6 and TRBJ1-5; TRBD1 matches 7 bases. Germline V CDR1 and CDR2: SGHDT, YYEEEE. The CDR3 covers 13 residues. Trimming took 4 bases from V and 7 from J; bases not matched to a gene: 5. CDR3 sequence reads: CASSPTGQQPQHF. CDR3 in DNA: TGTGCCAGCAGCCCAACGGGACAGCAGCCCCAGCATTTT.

This clonotype was counted only a few times. This chain links TRBV5-1 with TRBJ2-6; tentatively, D is TRBD2 (6 bases). Germline V gene sequence: CDR1 SGHRS, CDR2 YFSETQ. V dropped 2 bases and J dropped 2 bases, with 11 bases sitting between them. CDR3 length: 16 amino acids. Here the CDR3 DNA reads TGCGCCAGCAGCTTAGGAGGGTTTACTGGGGCCAACGTCCTGACTTTC. It yields the protein CASSLGGFTGANVLTF.

The table lists this clonotype with many counts. CDR3 DNA sequence: TGTGCCAGCAGCGCTCCTCCGGGGGGGATCCAAGAGACCCAGTACTTC. Translating it yields CASSAPPGGIQETQYF. The chain uses TRBV7-2 and TRBJ2-5; 8 nucleotides align to TRBD2. CDR3 length equals 16 residues. The germline gives CDR1 SGHTA, CDR2 FQGNSA. The V and J ends lost 5 bases and 1 base, in that order; junction bases with no gene match: 9.

This clonotype was counted at least ten times. The chain is built from TRBV7-9 and TRBJ2-3; tentatively, D is TRBD2 (7 bases). Germline V gene lookup returns CDR1 SEHNR and CDR2 FQNEAQ (reference sequence). The V and J ends lost 7 bases and 5 bases respectively, with 19 bases between them. The CDR3 length is 15 residues. The DNA of the CDR3 is TGTGCCAGCATCCCCAGTGGGGGGGCCGGAGATACGCAGTATTTT. This gives the protein CASIPSGGAGDTQYF.

This sequence joins TRBV12-1 and TRBJ2-7; TRBD1 was called by the table and not checked on the DNA. TRBV12-1 represents a pseudogene. The CDR3 is made up of 15 amino acids. As DNA, the CDR3 is TGTGCCAGCAGCCCCGGGACAGGGTGCGAGTACGAGCAGTACGTC. It is translated as CASSPGTGCEYEQYV.

The table lists this clonotype with a few counts. V usage is TRBV28 and J usage is TRBJ1-2; TRBD1 is a possible D gene (6 bases). CDR3 length: 12 residues. Trimming pared 10 bases from V and 2 bases from J, leaving 11 bases between. Germline CDR1 reads MDHEN; CDR2 reads SYDVKM. The CDR3 loop is CATRGPNYGYTF. The CDR3 region has the DNA TGTGCCACACGGGGGCCCAACTATGGCTACACCTTC.

This clonotype has just a few counts. The CDR3 region has the DNA TGTGCCAGCAGGGGTCCACTTTGGAATCAGCCCCAGCATTTT. Protein: CASRGPLWNQPQHF. The chain is built from TRBV27 and TRBJ1-5; D unclear. The ends were cut back, 6 bases at V and 4 bases at J, with 13 bases in the middle. Germline loops: CDR1 MNHEY, CDR2 SMNVEV (reference sequence). The CDR3 extends over 14 amino acids.

This clonotype was recorded many times. This rearrangement joins TRBV5-1 to TRBJ2-7; a possible D gene is TRBD2 (6 bases). Germline V gene lookup returns CDR1 SGHRS and CDR2 YFSETQ. V was clipped by 0 bases and J by 5 bases, with 15 bases between them. The CDR3 spans 15 residues. CDR3 sequence reads: CASSLAPGTGDEQYF. The DNA of the CDR3 is TGCGCCAGCAGCTTGGCCCCAGGGACTGGCGACGAGCAGTACTTC.

This clonotype showed up many times. V gene TRBV5-1 combines with J gene TRBJ2-3; TRBD2 matches 16 bases. CDR3 length: 20 residues. Germline V gene sequence: CDR1 SGHRS, CDR2 YFSETQ. The trim removed 5 bases at V and 4 bases at J, leaving 16 bases unmatched. CDR3 region: CASSSLPGLAGGTVADTQYF. CDR3 DNA: TGCGCCAGCAGTTCCCTTCCGGGACTAGCGGGGGGGACCGTGGCAGATACGCAGTATTTT.

This clonotype was counted at least ten times. The genes are TRBV18 and TRBJ2-3; D is perhaps TRBD2 (6 bases). The CDR3 length is 16 residues. Germline lookup yields CDR1 KGHSH and CDR2 LQKENI. Trimming shortened V by 0 bases and J by 4 bases, and 14 bases separated the two germline ends. The CDR3 spells CASSPPVSGVADTQYF. In DNA form, the CDR3 reads TGTGCCAGCTCACCACCGGTGTCGGGGGTGGCAGATACGCAGTATTTT.

This clonotype was found a few times. CDR3 amino acids: CASSFDGTLYEQYF. CDR3 coding DNA: TGCGCCAGCAGCTTTGACGGGACACTTTACGAGCAGTACTTC. The gene calls are TRBV5-1 and TRBJ2-7; D may be TRBD1 (6 bases). The CDR3 runs 14 residues. The germline V and J ends were trimmed by 2 bases and 4 bases, with 13 bases remaining between them. The V gene's germline CDR1 is SGHRS and CDR2 YFSETQ.

This chain joins TRBV18 and TRBJ1-1, with TRBD1 as a possible D gene (6 bases). CDR3 length: 13 residues. Germline loops: CDR1 KGHSH, CDR2 LQKENI. V was pared by 5 bases and J by 6 bases, with 13 bases between. CDR3 region: CASSSSGGPEAFF. CDR3 nucleotides: TGTGCCAGCTCATCCAGCGGGGGGCCTGAAGCTTTCTTT.

This clonotype was seen only a few times. V is TRBV5-4 and J is TRBJ2-1; D may correspond to TRBD1 or TRBD2 (5 bases each). Germline assignment: CDR1 SGHNT and CDR2 YYREEE (reference sequence). This CDR3 region has 16 residues. Trimming stripped 1 base from V and 8 bases from J, with 19 bases between. CDR3 residues: CASSLFRDATLDEQFF. The CDR3 DNA follows: TGTGCCAGCAGCTTGTTTCGGGACGCAACGCTCGATGAGCAGTTCTTC.

This clonotype was observed at least ten times. This chain connects TRBV5-1 to TRBJ2-7, with 9 bases aligning to TRBD2. The CDR3 runs 17 residues. CDR1 and CDR2 (germline): SGHRS, YFSETQ. The V and J ends lost 4 bases and 6 bases, in that order; junction bases with no gene match: 17. DNA of the CDR3: TGCGCCAGCAGCCCCGGCCCGACTAGCGGCCCCAGGGGCGAGCAGTACTTC. Translating gives CASSPGPTSGPRGEQYF.

This clonotype came up a few times. The chain recombines TRBV5-4 with TRBJ1-6; D might be TRBD1 (5 bases). Between the trimmed V and J ends, which lost 1 base and 0 bases, there was a span of 8 bases. The CDR3 loop spans 16 amino acids. From germline, CDR1 is SGHNT and CDR2 YYREEE (reference sequence). The CDR3 spells CASSLNGGSYNSPLHF. DNA for the CDR3: TGTGCCAGCAGCTTGAACGGGGGCTCCTATAATTCACCCCTCCACTTT.

At least ten counts were recorded for this clonotype. The chain combines TRBV9 with TRBJ1-3; no clear D gene. The germline gives CDR1 SGDLS, CDR2 YYNGEE. This CDR3 has 15 residues. Trimming pared 4 bases from V and 1 base from J, leaving 12 bases between. The CDR3 nucleotides are TGTGCCAGCAGCAAGGACCTGTCTTCTGGAAACACCATATATTTT. Translated, it gives CASSKDLSSGNTIYF.

This clonotype was recorded at least ten times. The chain uses TRBV7-2 and TRBJ1-6; D gene ambiguous. CDR1 and CDR2 (germline): SGHTA, FQGNSA. This CDR3 comprises 15 residues. V lost 1 base to trimming and J lost 10 bases, with 14 bases between them. CDR3 residues: CASSLDGQSYSPLHF. CDR3 nucleotides: TGTGCCAGCAGCTTAGATGGCCAGTCCTACTCACCCCTCCACTTT.

This clonotype was observed many times. This chain links TRBV5-1 with TRBJ2-1, with D tentatively TRBD1 (6 bases). The CDR3 has 15 amino acids. Germline CDR1 is SGHRS and CDR2 is YFSETQ. The V end was cut by 4 bases, the J end by 0 bases, with 11 bases between. The chain's CDR3 is CASSPDRSSYNEQFF. In nucleotides, the CDR3 is TGCGCCAGCAGCCCCGACAGGAGCTCCTACAATGAGCAGTTCTTC.